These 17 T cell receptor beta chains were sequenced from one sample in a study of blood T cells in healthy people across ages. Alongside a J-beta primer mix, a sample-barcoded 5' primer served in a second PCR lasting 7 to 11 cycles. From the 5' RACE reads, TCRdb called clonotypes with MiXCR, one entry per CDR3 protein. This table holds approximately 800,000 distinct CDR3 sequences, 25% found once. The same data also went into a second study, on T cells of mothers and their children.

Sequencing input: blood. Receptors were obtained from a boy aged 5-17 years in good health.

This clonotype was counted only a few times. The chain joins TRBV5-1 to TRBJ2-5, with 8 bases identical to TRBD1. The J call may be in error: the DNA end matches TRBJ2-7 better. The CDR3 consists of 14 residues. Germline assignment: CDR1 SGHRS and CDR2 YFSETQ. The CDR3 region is CASSETGVSYEQYF. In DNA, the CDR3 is TGCGCCAGCAGTGAGACAGGGGTATCCTACGAGCAGTACTTC.

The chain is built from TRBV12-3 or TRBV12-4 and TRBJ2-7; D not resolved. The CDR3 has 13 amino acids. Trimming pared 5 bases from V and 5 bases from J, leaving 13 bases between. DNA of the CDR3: TGTGCCAGCAGTCTGGGGATAGTCCACGAGCAGTACTTC. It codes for CASSLGIVHEQYF.

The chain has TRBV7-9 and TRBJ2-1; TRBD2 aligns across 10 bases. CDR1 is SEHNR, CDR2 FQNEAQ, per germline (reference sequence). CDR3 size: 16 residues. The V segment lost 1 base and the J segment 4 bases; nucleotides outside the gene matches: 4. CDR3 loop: CASSLEEGLAYNEQFF. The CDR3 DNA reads TGTGCCAGCAGCTTAGAAGAGGGACTAGCGTACAATGAGCAGTTCTTC.

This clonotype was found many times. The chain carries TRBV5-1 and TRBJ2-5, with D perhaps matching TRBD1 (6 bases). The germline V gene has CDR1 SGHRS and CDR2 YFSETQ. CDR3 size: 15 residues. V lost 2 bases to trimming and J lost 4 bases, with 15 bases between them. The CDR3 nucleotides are TGCGCCAGCAGCTTTCAGGGGCCGGGTCGAGAGACCCAGTACTTC. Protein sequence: CASSFQGPGRETQYF.

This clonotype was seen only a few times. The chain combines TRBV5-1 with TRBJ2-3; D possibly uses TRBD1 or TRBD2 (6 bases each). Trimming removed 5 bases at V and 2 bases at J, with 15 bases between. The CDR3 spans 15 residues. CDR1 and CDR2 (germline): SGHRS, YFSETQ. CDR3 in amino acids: CASSPLGGPTDTQYF. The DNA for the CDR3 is TGCGCCAGCAGTCCCTTGGGGGGCCCCACAGATACGCAGTATTTT.

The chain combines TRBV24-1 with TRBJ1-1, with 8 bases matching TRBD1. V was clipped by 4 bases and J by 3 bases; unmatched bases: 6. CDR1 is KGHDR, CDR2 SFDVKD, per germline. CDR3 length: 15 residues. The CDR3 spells CATSDTGTGHTEAFF. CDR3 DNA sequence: TGTGCCACCAGTGACACCGGGACAGGCCACACTGAAGCTTTCTTT.

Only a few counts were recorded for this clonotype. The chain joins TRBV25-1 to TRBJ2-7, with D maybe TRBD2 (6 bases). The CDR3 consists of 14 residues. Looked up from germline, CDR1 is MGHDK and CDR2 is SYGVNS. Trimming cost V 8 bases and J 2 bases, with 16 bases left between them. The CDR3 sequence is CASSFGSPPYEQYF. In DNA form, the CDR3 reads TGTGCCAGCTCCTTCGGGAGCCCACCCTACGAGCAGTACTTC.

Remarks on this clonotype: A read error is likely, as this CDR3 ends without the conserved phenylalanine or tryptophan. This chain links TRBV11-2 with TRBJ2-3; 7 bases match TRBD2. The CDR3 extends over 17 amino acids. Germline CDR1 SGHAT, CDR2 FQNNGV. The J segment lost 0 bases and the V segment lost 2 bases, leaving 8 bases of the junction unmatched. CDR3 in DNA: TGTGCCAGCAGCTTATTCCCTAGCGGATCTAGCACAGATACGCAGTATCTT. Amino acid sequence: CASSLFPSGSSTDTQYL.

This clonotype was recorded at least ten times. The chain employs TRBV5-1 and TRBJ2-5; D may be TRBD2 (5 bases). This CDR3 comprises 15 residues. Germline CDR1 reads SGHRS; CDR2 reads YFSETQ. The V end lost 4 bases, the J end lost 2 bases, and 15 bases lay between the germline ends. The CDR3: CASSQDGGSQETQYF. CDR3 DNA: TGCGCCAGCAGCCAGGACGGAGGTTCACAAGAGACCCAGTACTTC.

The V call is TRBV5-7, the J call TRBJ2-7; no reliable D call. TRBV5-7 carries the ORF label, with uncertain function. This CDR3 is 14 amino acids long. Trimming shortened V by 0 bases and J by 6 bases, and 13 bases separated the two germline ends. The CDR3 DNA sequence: TGTGCCAGCAGCTTGGAAGATATTGTTTTCGAGCAGTACTTC. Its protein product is CASSLEDIVFEQYF.

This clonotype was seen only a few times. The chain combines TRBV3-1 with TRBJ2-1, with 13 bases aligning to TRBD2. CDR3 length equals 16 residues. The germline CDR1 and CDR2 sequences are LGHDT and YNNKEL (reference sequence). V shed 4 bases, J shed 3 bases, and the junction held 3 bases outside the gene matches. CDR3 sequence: CASSRTSGGVYNEQFF. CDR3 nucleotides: TGTGCCAGCAGCCGGACTAGCGGGGGTGTCTACAATGAGCAGTTCTTC.

The CDR3 DNA follows: TGTGCCAGCAGATCCGGCGGGAGCTTTGAAAAACTGTTTTTT. Residues: CASRSGGSFEKLFF. The rearrangement joins TRBV12-3 or TRBV12-4 to TRBJ1-4; the D is unclear. Trimming left V 6 bases short and J 7 bases short, with 15 bases between. The CDR3 consists of 14 residues.

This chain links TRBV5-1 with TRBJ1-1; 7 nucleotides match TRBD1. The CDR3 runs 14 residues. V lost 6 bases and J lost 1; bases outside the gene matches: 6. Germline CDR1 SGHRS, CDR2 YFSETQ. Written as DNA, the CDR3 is TGCGCCAGCAAGGCTACAGGGGCGAACACTGAAGCTTTCTTT. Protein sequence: CASKATGANTEAFF.

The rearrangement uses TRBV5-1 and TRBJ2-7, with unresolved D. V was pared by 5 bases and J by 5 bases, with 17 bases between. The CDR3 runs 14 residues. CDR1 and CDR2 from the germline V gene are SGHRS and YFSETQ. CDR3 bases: TGCGCCAGCAGAGTCGAAAGATCGGTCCACGAGCAGTACTTC. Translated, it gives CASRVERSVHEQYF.

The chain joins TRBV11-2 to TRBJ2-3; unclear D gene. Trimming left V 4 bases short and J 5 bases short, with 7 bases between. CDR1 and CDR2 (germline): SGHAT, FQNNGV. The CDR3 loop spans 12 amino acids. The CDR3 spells CASSSIGDTQYF. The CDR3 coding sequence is TGTGCCAGCAGCTCTATCGGAGATACGCAGTATTTT.

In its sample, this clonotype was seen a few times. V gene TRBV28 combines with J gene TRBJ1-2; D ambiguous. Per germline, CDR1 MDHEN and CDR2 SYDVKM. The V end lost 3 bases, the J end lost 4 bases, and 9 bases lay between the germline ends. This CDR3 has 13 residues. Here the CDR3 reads CASSLEGPYGYTF. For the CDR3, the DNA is TGTGCCAGCAGTTTGGAGGGTCCCTATGGCTACACCTTC.

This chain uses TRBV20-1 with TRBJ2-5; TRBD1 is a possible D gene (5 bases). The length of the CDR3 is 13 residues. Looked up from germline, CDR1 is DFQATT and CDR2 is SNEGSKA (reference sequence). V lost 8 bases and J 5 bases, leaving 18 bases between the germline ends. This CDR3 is CSTQRQPQETQYF. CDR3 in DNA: TGCAGTACTCAAAGACAGCCCCAGGAGACCCAGTACTTC.